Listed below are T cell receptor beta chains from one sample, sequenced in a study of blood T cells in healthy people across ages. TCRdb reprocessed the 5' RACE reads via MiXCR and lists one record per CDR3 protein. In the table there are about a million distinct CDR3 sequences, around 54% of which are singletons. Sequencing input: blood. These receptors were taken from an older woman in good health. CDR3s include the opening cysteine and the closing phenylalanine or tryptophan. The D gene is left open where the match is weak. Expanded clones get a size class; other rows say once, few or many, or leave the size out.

TGCGCCAGCAGCCAGCCTTTGAGCGCCCTCACAGATACGCAGTATTTT CASSQPLSALTDTQYF TRBJ2-3 NA NA TRBV4-1
TGTGCCCCCCAGGTTAAGGTAGTTCTCTACGAGCAGTACTTC CAPQVKVVLYEQYF TRBJ2-7 NA NA TRBV6-6
TGTGCCAGCAGCCGGGGCGGGGACAGGGTTTCCTACGAGCAGTACTTC CASSRGGDRVSYEQYF TRBJ2-7 TRBD1 NA TRBV7-6
TGCAGCGTTTTTTCGACAGGATTTGGCTACACCTTC CSVFSTGFGYTF TRBJ1-2 NA NA TRBV29-1
TGCGCCAGCAGCCGTCGACTAGCGGGGGGATGGGGGACCCAGTACTTC CASSRRLAGGWGTQYF TRBJ2-5 TRBD2 many TRBV4-3
TGTGCCAGCAGTCCAGGGGCTGGCTACACCTTC CASSPGAGYTF TRBJ1-2 NA NA TRBV7-2
TGTGCCAGCAGTTTACACGCAGGGGTAATCTCCGAGCAGTACTTC CASSLHAGVISEQYF TRBJ2-7 NA NA TRBV12-3/TRBV12-4
TGTGCCAGCAGCTACGGGGACTATGGCTACACCTTC CASSYGDYGYTF TRBJ1-2 NA NA TRBV13
TGCGGCGTTGAAAGGGGGGAGACCCAGTACTTC CGVERGETQYF TRBJ2-5 NA once TRBV29-1
TGCGCCAGCAGCCCGGCAACCGGGACAGGGACCTACGAGCAGTTCTTC CASSPATGTGTYEQFF TRBJ2-1 TRBD1 NA TRBV4-1
TGCGCCAGCAGCGAGGGACTAGCGAGTACCTACGAGCAGTACTTC CASSEGLASTYEQYF TRBJ2-7 TRBD2 many TRBV5-1
TGTGCCAGCATGCTCGAGAGCGGGAGGGCCACTGAGCAGTTCTTC CASMLESGRATEQFF TRBJ2-1 TRBD2 NA TRBV28
TGTGCCAGCAGTCCTAAAGGGTTTGTCGGATTAGCCTTGGGGGAGCAGTACTTC CASSPKGFVGLALGEQYF TRBJ2-5 NA few TRBV27
TGTGCCAGCAGCCCCCGGACAGGGTCCGGGACCCAGTACTTC CASSPRTGSGTQYF TRBJ2-5 TRBD1 few TRBV11-2
TGCAGCGTTGAAGACGCCGGGTCCTACGAGCAGTACTTC CSVEDAGSYEQYF TRBJ2-7 NA NA TRBV29-1
TGTGCCAGCAGTGGGCCGGGGGCTGAAGCTTTCTTT CASSGPGAEAFF TRBJ1-1 NA NA TRBV12-3/TRBV12-4
TGTGCCAGCAGCTCACACGGACTGGGAGCTGAAGCTTTCTTT CASSSHGLGAEAFF TRBJ1-1 NA NA TRBV7-2
TGTGCCAGCAGGGACCCGGGACAGGGGTTCGAAAAACTGTTTTTT CASRDPGQGFEKLFF TRBJ1-4 TRBD1 NA TRBV5-5
TGCAGTGCTAGAGATGGGGTCAGCTCCTACAATGAGCAGTTCTTC CSARDGVSSYNEQFF TRBJ2-1 NA many TRBV20-1
TGTGCCACCAGTGACGCCTCGGGGTTGGAGACCCAGTACTTC CATSDASGLETQYF TRBJ2-5 NA NA TRBV24-1
TGTGCCAGCGGTTTCCGGGTCGGCGGATGGAGCTCCTACGAGCAGTACTTC CASGFRVGGWSSYEQYF TRBJ2-7 NA NA TRBV28
TGTGCCAGCAGCTTAGAACTCGGGACAGTTAGTAGCGATCAGCCCCAGCATTTT CASSLELGTVSSDQPQHF TRBJ1-5 TRBD1 NA TRBV7-2
TGTGCCAGCAGCAAGCCGGGACAGAATTTCTATGGCTACACCTTC CASSKPGQNFYGYTF TRBJ1-2 TRBD1 NA TRBV11-2
TGTGCCACCAGCAAGTTGGGGGCACGGGAAGAAAAACTGTTTTTT CATSKLGAREEKLFF TRBJ1-4 NA NA TRBV15
TGCAGTGCACGGACTAGCGGGAGAATCAGTGAGCAGTTCTTC CSARTSGRISEQFF TRBJ2-1 TRBD2 NA TRBV20-1
TGTGCCAGCAGCCCTGCCGAAAGGGGAATTCGGTACGAGCAGTACTTC CASSPAERGIRYEQYF TRBJ2-7 NA NA TRBV27
TGTGCCAGCAGTTTTACCATAGCGGGAGGGCCCGGCGAGCAGTACTTC CASSFTIAGGPGEQYF TRBJ2-7 TRBD2 NA TRBV12-3/TRBV12-4
TGTGCCAGCACGGACAGTATGATTGAGCAGTTCTTC CASTDSMIEQFF TRBJ2-1 NA NA TRBV12-3/TRBV12-4
TGCGCCAGCAGCCGGGACAAGGCTACCTACGAGCAGTACTTC CASSRDKATYEQYF TRBJ2-7 NA NA TRBV4-1
TGCAGTGCTGGGGGGCAGGGAAACCTCTACGAGCAGTACTTC CSAGGQGNLYEQYF TRBJ2-7 NA NA TRBV20-1
TGTGCCAGCAGCTCCGGAGGGTTTCGAGCTTTCTTT CASSSGGFRAFF TRBJ1-1 NA few TRBV14
TGTGCCAGCAGTTTTGTAGCGAACACCGGGGAGCTGTTTTTT CASSFVANTGELFF TRBJ2-2 NA few TRBV27
TGCGCCAGCAGCCAAGATCGTTTTCTAGCGGGGCCGGGGCAGTACTTC CASSQDRFLAGPGQYF TRBJ2-7 TRBD2 few TRBV4-3
TGTGCCAGCAGCCACACTAGCGGTCCCACATTACTGGATACGCAGTATTTT CASSHTSGPTLLDTQYF TRBJ2-3 TRBD2 NA TRBV7-2
TGTGCCAGCAGTTTAGCCGGGACTAGCGGATACTACAATGAGCAGTTCTTC CASSLAGTSGYYNEQFF TRBJ2-1 TRBD2 NA TRBV12-3/TRBV12-4
TGTGCCAGCAGCCCCGTGGGACAAACCTATGGCTACACCTTC CASSPVGQTYGYTF TRBJ1-2 NA NA TRBV7-9
TGTGCCAGCAGCTTATATGGGACCCAAGAGACCCAGTACTTC CASSLYGTQETQYF TRBJ2-5 NA NA TRBV7-2
TGTGCCAGCAGTGATGGACAGGGCGGAAACGAGCAGTACTTC CASSDGQGGNEQYF TRBJ2-7 TRBD1 few TRBV25-1
TGTGCCAGCAGCCAGGCGGGACAGGAATACTCTGGGGCCAACGTCCTGACTTTC CASSQAGQEYSGANVLTF TRBJ2-6 TRBD1 NA TRBV3-1
TGTGCCACCAGTGAGGGCGGGACTAGCGGGAGTCAGACCCAGTACTTC CATSEGGTSGSQTQYF TRBJ2-5 TRBD2 NA TRBV24-1
TGTGCCAGCAGGGGGGCAGGGGGTCGAAACGAGCAGTACTTC CASRGAGGRNEQYF TRBJ2-7 TRBD1 NA TRBV27
TGTGCCAGCAGTGTCGTGAACTATGGCTACACCTTC CASSVVNYGYTF TRBJ1-2 NA NA TRBV28
TGCGCCAGCAGCTTGGAATCTAGCGGGAGGATCGGCGACGAGCAGTTCTTC CASSLESSGRIGDEQFF TRBJ2-1 TRBD2 NA TRBV5-1
TGTGCCAGCAGCCAGGATCACTACAGGGGGGTCACTGAAGCTTTCTTT CASSQDHYRGVTEAFF TRBJ1-1 TRBD1 NA TRBV4-2
TGTGCCAGCAGCCCCCAGAGGGAGCCCCAGCATTTT CASSPQREPQHF TRBJ1-5 NA NA TRBV7-9
TGTGCCAGCAGTTACTCGCCGGCTAGCGGACTAGCGGGAGAGGAGACCCAGTACTTC CASSYSPASGLAGEETQYF TRBJ2-5 TRBD2 once TRBV6-2/TRBV6-3
TGCAGTGCTAGAAAGGACAGGGGCGATGAGCAGTTCTTC CSARKDRGDEQFF TRBJ2-1 TRBD1 few TRBV20-1
TGCAGCGTTGGACAAGGGTGGCGACAAGAGACCCAGTACTTC CSVGQGWRQETQYF TRBJ2-5 NA NA TRBV29-1
TGTGCCAGCAGCGTAGGTCCGCAGGGGGCAACTGAAGCTTTCTTT CASSVGPQGATEAFF TRBJ1-1 TRBD1 NA TRBV9
TGCAGCGTTTTGGCGGGAGGAACAGATACGCAGTATTTT CSVLAGGTDTQYF TRBJ2-3 TRBD2 many TRBV29-1
TGTGCCAGCAGCCAACCGGGACTAGCGGGAGGATTGGAGACCCAGTACTTC CASSQPGLAGGLETQYF TRBJ2-5 TRBD2 NA TRBV12-3/TRBV12-4
TGCGCCAGCAGCCTCATACTCTCTAGCGGGAGAGCCTACGAGCAGTACTTC CASSLILSSGRAYEQYF TRBJ2-7 TRBD2 NA TRBV4-1
TGCAGCGTTGCACTGGTAGGGGATGGGGAGCAGTTCTTC CSVALVGDGEQFF TRBJ2-1 NA NA TRBV29-1
TGCGCCAGCAGCCAAGATTTAACGGGAGCTGACACCGGGGAGCTGTTTTTT CASSQDLTGADTGELFF TRBJ2-2 NA NA TRBV4-3